The next 3 T cell receptor beta chains were all read from a single sample in a study of cytomegalovirus exposure and HLA in healthy donors (dated by TCRdb to between 2016 and 2019). Library prep was done by the immunoSEQ multiplex PCR assay. For the multiplex PCR, a mixture combining 60 forward primers for TCR Vbeta segments and 13 reverse primers for TCR Jbeta segments was used. TCRdb limited this immuneACCESS table to in-frame rearrangements with V and J called. A share of clones is missing; checked studies link under half to unresolved V genes, and the rest is unexplained. The sample yields 110,000 to 150,000 clones; roughly 72% were counted once. The ten largest clones add up to roughly 2.1% of the sample. The source material was PBMCs. These receptors came from a man in his forties in good health and CMV-seronegative.

The chain joins TRBV15 to TRBJ1-1, with a tentative D call TRBD1 (6 bases). Germline V gives CDR1 LNHNV, CDR2 YYDKDF (reference sequence). The CDR3 length is 14 residues. Trimming stripped 3 bases from V and 4 bases from J, with 12 bases between. CDR3 bases: TGTGCCACCAGCAGCACAGGGTTGGGCACTGAAGCTTTCTTT. Protein product: CATSSTGLGTEAFF.

This clone was recorded a few times. The chain couples TRBV18 to TRBJ2-7; possibly TRBD1 for D (6 bases). Germline V gene data show CDR1 as KGHSH and CDR2 as LQKENI. CDR3 size: 14 residues. V was shortened by 3 bases and J by 3 bases, with 12 bases between the two germline ends. Here the CDR3 DNA reads TGTGCCAGCTCACCTGGACAGAGCTACTACGAGCAGTACTTC. Translating gives CASSPGQSYYEQYF.

The rearrangement uses TRBV5-1 and TRBJ2-7; TRBD1 aligns across 10 bases. The germline gives CDR1 SGHRS, CDR2 YFSETQ. V was pared by 2 bases and J by 5 bases, with 4 bases of the junction left unmatched. The CDR3 has 14 amino acids. The CDR3 is CASSLGDRGNEQYF. The CDR3 region has the DNA TGCGCCAGCAGCTTAGGGGACAGGGGTAACGAGCAGTACTTC.